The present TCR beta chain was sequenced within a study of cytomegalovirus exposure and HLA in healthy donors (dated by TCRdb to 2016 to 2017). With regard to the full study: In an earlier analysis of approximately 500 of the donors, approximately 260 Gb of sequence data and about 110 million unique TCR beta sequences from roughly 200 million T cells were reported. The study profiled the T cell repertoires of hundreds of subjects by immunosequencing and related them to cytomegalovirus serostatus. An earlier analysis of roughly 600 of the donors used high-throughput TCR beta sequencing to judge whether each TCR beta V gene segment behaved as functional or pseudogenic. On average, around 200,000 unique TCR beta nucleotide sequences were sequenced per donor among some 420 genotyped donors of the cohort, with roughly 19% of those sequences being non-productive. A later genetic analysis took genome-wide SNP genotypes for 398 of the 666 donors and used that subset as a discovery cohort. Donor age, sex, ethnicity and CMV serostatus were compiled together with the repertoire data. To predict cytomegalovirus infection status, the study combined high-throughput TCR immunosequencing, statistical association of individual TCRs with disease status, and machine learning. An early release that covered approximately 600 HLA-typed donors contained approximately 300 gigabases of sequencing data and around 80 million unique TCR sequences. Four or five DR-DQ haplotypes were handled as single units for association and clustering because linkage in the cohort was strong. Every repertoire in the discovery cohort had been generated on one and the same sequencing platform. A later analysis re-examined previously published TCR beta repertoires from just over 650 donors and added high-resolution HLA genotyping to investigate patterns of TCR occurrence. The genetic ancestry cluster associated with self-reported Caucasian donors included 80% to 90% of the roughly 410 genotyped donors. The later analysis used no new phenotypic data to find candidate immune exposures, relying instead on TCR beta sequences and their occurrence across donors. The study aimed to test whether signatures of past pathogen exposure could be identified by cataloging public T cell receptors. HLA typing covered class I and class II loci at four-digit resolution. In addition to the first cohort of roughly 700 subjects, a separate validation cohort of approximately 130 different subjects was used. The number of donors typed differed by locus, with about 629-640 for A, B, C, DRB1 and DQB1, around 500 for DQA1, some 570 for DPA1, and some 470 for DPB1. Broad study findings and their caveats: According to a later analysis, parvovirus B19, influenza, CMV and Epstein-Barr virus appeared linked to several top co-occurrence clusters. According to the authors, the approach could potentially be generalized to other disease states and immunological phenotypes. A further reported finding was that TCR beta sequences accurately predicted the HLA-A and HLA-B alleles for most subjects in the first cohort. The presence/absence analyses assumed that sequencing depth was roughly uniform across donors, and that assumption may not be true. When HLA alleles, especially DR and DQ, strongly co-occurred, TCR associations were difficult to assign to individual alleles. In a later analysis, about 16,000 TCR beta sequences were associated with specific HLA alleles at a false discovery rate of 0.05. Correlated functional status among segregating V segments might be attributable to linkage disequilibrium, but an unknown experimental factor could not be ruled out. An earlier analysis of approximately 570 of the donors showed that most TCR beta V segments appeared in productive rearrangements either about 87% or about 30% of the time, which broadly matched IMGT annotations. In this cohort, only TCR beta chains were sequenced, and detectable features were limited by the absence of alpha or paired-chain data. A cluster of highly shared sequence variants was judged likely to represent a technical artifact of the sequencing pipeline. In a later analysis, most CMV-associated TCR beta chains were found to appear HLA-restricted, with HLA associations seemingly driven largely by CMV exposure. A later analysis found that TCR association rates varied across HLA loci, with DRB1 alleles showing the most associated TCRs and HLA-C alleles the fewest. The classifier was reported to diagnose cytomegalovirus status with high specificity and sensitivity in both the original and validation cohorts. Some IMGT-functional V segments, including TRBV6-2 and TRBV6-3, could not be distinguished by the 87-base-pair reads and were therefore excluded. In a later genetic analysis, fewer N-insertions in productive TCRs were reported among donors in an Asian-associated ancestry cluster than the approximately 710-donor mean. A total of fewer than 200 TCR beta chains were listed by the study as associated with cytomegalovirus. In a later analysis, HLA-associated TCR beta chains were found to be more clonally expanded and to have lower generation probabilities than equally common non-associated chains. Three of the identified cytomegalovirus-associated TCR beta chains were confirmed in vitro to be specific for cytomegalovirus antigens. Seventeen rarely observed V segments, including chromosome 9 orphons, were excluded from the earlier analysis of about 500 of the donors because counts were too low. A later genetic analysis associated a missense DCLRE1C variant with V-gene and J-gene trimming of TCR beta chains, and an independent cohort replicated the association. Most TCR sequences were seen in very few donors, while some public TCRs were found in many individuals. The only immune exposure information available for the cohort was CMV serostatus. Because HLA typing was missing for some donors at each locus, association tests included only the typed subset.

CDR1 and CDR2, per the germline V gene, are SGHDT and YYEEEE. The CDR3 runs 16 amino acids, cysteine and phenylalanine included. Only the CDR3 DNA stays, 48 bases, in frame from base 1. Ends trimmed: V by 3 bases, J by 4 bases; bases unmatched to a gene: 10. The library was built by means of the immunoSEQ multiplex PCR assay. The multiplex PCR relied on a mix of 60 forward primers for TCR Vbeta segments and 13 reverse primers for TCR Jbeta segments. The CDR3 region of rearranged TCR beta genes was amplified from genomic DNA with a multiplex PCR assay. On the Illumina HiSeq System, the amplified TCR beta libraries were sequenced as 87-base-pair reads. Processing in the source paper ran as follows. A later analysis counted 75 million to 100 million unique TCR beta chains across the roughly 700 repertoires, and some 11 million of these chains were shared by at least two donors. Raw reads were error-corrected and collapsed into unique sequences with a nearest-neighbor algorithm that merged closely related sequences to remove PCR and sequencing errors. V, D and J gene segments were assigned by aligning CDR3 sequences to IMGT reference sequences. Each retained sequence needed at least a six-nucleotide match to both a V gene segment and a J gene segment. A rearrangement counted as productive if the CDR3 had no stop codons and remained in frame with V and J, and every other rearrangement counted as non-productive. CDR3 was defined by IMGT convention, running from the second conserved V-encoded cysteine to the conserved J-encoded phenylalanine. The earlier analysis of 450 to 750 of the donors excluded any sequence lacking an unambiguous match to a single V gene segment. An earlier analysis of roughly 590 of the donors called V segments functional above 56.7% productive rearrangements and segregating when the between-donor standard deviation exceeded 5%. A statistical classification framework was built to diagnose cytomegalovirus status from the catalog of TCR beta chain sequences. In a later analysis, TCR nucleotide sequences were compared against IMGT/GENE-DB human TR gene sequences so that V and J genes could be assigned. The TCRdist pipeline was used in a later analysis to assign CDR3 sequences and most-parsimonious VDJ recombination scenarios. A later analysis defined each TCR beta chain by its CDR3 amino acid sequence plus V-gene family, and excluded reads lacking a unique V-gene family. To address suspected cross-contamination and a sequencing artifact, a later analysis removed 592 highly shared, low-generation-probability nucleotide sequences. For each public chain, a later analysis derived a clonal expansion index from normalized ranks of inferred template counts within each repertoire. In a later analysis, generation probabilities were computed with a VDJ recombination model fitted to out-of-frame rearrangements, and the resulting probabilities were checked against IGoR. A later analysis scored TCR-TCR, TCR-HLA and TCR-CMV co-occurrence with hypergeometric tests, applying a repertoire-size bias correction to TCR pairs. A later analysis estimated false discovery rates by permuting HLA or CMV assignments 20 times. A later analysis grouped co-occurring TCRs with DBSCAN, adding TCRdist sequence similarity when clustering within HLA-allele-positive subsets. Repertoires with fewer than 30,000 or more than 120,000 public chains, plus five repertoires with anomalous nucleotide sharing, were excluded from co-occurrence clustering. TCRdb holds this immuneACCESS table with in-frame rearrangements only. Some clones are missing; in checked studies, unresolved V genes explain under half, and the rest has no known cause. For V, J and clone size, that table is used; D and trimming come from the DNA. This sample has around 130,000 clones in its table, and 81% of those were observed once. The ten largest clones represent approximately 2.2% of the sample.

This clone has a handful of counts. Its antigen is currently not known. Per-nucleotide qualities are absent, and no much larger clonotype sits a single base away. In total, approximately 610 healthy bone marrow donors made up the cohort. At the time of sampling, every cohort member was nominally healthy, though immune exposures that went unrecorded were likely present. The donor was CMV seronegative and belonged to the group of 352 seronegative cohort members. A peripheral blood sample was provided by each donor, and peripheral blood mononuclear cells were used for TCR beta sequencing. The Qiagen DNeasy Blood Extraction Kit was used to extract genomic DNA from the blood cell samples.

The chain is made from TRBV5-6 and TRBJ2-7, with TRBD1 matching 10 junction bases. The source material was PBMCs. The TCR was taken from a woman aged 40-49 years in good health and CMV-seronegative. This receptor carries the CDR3 CASSSGVTGGRYEQYF. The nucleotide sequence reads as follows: TGTGCCAGCAGCTCCGGCGTGACAGGGGGCAGGTACGAGCAGTACTTC.